This TCR beta chain was sequenced for a study of PD-1 blockade in classical Hodgkin lymphoma. Study information: Every 2 weeks, patients got 3 mg/kg intravenous nivolumab.

CDR3 size: 15 residues. Germline values: CDR1 MNHNY, CDR2 SVGAGI (reference sequence). Germline trimming cut 7 bases from V and 0 bases from J; bases unmatched to any gene: 7. Every patient experienced relapse after autologous stem cell transplantation, and brentuximab vedotin exposure varied. The study, taken as a whole, reports: TCR diversity in CD4+, not CD8+, cells rose significantly by C4D1. Baseline diversity resembling that of newly diagnosed patients was seen in complete responders. Possible causes of repertoire differences, disease activity or prior therapy, remain undefined.

Produced via immunoSEQ multiplex PCR; TCRdb's table is partial and in-frame only. The sample lists 50,000 to 85,000 clones, 70% to 80% occurring once. Regarding this clone: Its antigen is as yet unknown.

The TCR originated in a human donor with classical Hodgkin lymphoma. The chain carries TRBV6-6 and TRBJ2-3, with 7 bases matching TRBD1. The sequenced sample was peripheral blood mononuclear cells (PBMCs), obtained before the second cycle of nivolumab. The CDR3 DNA reads TGTGCCAGCACCTCGGACAGGCCTAGCACAGATACGCAGTATTTT. Protein sequence: CASTSDRPSTDTQYF.